This is a list of T cell receptor beta chains from one sample in a study of OX40 agonist ivuxolimab in advanced cancers. Clones were read by immunoSEQ multiplex PCR, and TCRdb kept only the in-frame ones, dropping some. The sample holds around 65,000 clones, around 93% seen once. The specimen comprised CD4+ or CD8+ T cells sorted from blood, sampled in a trial of the OX40 agonist ivuxolimab. These receptors came from an adult with an advanced solid tumor such as melanoma, head and neck, liver or kidney cancer. The CDR3 runs from the conserved cysteine through the conserved F or W. A D gene is named only where the DNA matches it firmly. The size field is filled for only some rows; it gives once, few, many or a size class.

v_gene,abundance,d_gene,j_gene,CDR3aa,CDR3nt
TRBV7-9,-,TRBD1,TRBJ1-4,CASSLKTGQGEKLFF,TGTGCCAGCAGCTTAAAGACAGGGCAGGGTGAAAAACTGTTTTTT
TRBV5-1,-,-,TRBJ2-3,CASRLGDTQYF,TGCGCCAGCAGACTAGGCGATACGCAGTATTTT
TRBV7-9,-,-,TRBJ2-7,CASSLVSSIREQYF,TGTGCCAGCAGCTTAGTTTCCTCGATAAGGGAGCAGTACTTC
TRBV28,-,-,TRBJ1-3,CASSLPESGTDGNTIYF,TGTGCCAGCAGTCTACCAGAATCCGGGACCGATGGAAACACCATATATTTT
TRBV10-3,-,TRBD2,TRBJ2-5,CAISDGLAGTQETQYF,TGTGCCATCAGTGACGGGCTAGCGGGGACACAAGAGACCCAGTACTTC
TRBV18,-,TRBD1,TRBJ1-3,CASSPPTTGTEKGVNSGNTIYF,TGTGCCAGCTCACCACCTACTACCGGGACAGAAAAAGGGGTGAACTCTGGAAACACCATATATTTT
TRBV7-6,-,-,TRBJ2-7,CASVSGYEQYF,TGTGCCAGCGTTTCGGGCTACGAGCAGTACTTC
TRBV28,-,TRBD2,TRBJ2-5,CASSLEAGGPETQYF,TGTGCCAGCAGTTTAGAAGCGGGAGGGCCAGAGACCCAGTACTTC
TRBV27,-,-,TRBJ2-3,CASSHQGSDTQYF,TGTGCCAGCAGTCATCAGGGTAGCGATACGCAGTATTTT
TRBV27,-,TRBD2,TRBJ2-7,CASSLTSGDFYEQYF,TGTGCCAGCAGTCTGACTAGCGGGGACTTCTACGAGCAGTACTTC
TRBV4-2,-,TRBD2,TRBJ2-3,CASSQLGTSGGVTDTQYF,TGTGCCAGCAGCCAGCTCGGGACTAGCGGGGGGGTCACAGATACGCAGTATTTT
TRBV18,medium-sized,-,TRBJ2-1,CASSPPLSSDWQFF,TGTGCCAGCTCACCTCCCCTTTCTAGCGATTGGCAGTTCTTC
TRBV5-8,-,-,TRBJ2-5,CASSLELGETQYF,TGTGCCAGCAGCTTGGAACTAGGAGAGACCCAGTACTTC
TRBV18,-,-,TRBJ2-5,CASSPIDRPVGETQYF,TGTGCCAGCTCACCAATCGACAGGCCGGTGGGGGAGACCCAGTACTTC
TRBV5-6,-,-,TRBJ1-2,CASSDPTELTSLRGYTF,TGTGCCAGCAGCGACCCGACCGAGTTAACCTCCCTTCGGGGCTACACCTTC
TRBV13,-,-,TRBJ2-4,CASSNSSANKMDF,TGTGCCAGCAGCAACTCGTCCGCGAACAAAATGGACTTC
TRBV5-1,-,-,TRBJ2-1,CASSLLGHEQFF,TGCGCCAGCAGCTTGCTGGGTCATGAGCAGTTCTTC
TRBV10-1,-,TRBD1,TRBJ2-7,CASSERDSYEQYF,TGCGCCAGCAGTGAGAGGGACAGCTACGAGCAGTACTTC
TRBV7-2,-,TRBD1,TRBJ1-1,CASSCGTEFFMNTEAFF,TGTGCCAGCAGCTGTGGGACAGAATTTTTCATGAACACTGAAGCTTTCTTT
TRBV28,-,-,TRBJ1-2,CASSVRKLNYGYTF,TGTGCCAGCAGTGTCAGGAAATTGAACTATGGCTACACCTTC
TRBV27,-,TRBD2,TRBJ2-1,CASSLRDPGLAGGYNEQFF,TGTGCCAGCAGTTTAAGGGATCCGGGACTAGCGGGAGGTTACAATGAGCAGTTCTTC
TRBV4-1,-,-,TRBJ2-2,CASSQGAGQHTGELFF,TGCGCCAGCAGCCAAGGGGCGGGACAGCACACCGGGGAGCTGTTTTTT
TRBV4-1,large,-,TRBJ2-5,CASSPHGVAEEQETQYF,TGCGCCAGCAGCCCCCATGGGGTAGCGGAAGAACAAGAGACCCAGTACTTC
TRBV11-2,-,TRBD2,TRBJ2-7,CASSLGLAGSYEQYF,TGTGCCAGCAGCTTAGGACTAGCCGGCTCCTACGAGCAGTACTTC
TRBV4-1,-,TRBD2,TRBJ2-7,CASSLKTSGNSYEQYF,TGCGCCAGCAGCCTTAAGACTAGCGGGAACTCCTACGAGCAGTACTTC
TRBV28,-,TRBD2,TRBJ2-7,CASRPYPGTIYEQYF,TGTGCCAGCAGGCCTTACCCCGGGACTATCTACGAGCAGTACTTC
TRBV7-9,once,-,TRBJ1-3,CASSPWDSGNTIYF,TGTGCCAGCAGCCCCTGGGACTCTGGAAACACCATATATTTT
TRBV27,-,-,TRBJ1-2,CASSLQGNYGYTF,TGTGCCAGCAGTTTGCAGGGGAACTATGGCTACACCTTC
TRBV9,-,TRBD2,TRBJ2-3,CASSGLAGEVRDTQYF,TGTGCCAGCAGCGGCTTAGCGGGAGAGGTTAGAGATACGCAGTATTTT
TRBV4-3,-,-,TRBJ2-1,CASSPTTVGSYNEQFF,TGCGCCAGCAGCCCCACGACAGTAGGCTCCTACAATGAGCAGTTCTTC
TRBV7-2,-,-,TRBJ2-2,CASSLGLSGELFF,TGTGCCAGCAGCTTAGGCCTGTCCGGGGAGCTGTTTTTT
TRBV6-5,-,-,TRBJ1-1,CASSSSMRNTEAFF,TGTGCCAGCAGCTCTTCTATGAGGAACACTGAAGCTTTCTTT
TRBV5-5,once,-,TRBJ2-5,CASRGDETQYF,TGTGCCAGCAGAGGGGACGAGACCCAGTACTTC
TRBV2,-,-,TRBJ2-1,CASSGSEQFF,TGTGCCAGCAGTGGGAGTGAGCAGTTCTTC
TRBV7-2,-,TRBD1,TRBJ2-7,CATIKGQWYF,TGTGCCACCATCAAGGGACAGTGGTACTTC
TRBV28,-,-,TRBJ1-2,CASSFRGPASDGYTF,TGTGCCAGCAGTTTTAGAGGGCCAGCCTCCGATGGCTACACCTTC
TRBV7-6,once,TRBD2,TRBJ2-3,CASSLPARASGSMYDTQYF,TGTGCCAGCAGCTTACCCGCTAGGGCTAGCGGGAGCATGTACGATACGCAGTATTTT
TRBV19,-,TRBD1,TRBJ2-7,CASSIFGTAQDEQYF,TGTGCCAGTAGTATCTTCGGGACAGCTCAAGACGAGCAGTACTTC
TRBV28,-,-,TRBJ2-5,CASSFLGTKETQYF,TGTGCCAGCAGTTTTTTGGGGACAAAAGAGACCCAGTACTTC
TRBV2,-,TRBD1,TRBJ1-4,CASDPGQGWENEKLFF,TGTGCCAGCGACCCGGGACAGGGATGGGAAAATGAAAAACTGTTTTTT
TRBV6-6,once,-,TRBJ2-5,CASSPATLIYQETQYF,TGTGCCAGCAGTCCGGCGACACTCATCTATCAAGAGACCCAGTACTTC
TRBV5-5,once,TRBD1,TRBJ1-1,CASSRPDRGLRTEAFF,TGTGCCAGCAGCCGGCCGGACAGGGGATTGAGGACTGAAGCTTTCTTT
TRBV4-2,-,TRBD2,TRBJ2-1,CASSQDAGVPEQFF,TGTGCCAGCAGCCAAGATGCGGGAGTACCTGAGCAGTTCTTC
TRBV28,-,-,TRBJ2-7,CASSLPGGGSYEQYF,TGTGCCAGCAGTTTACCCGGTGGTGGCTCCTACGAGCAGTACTTC
TRBV11-3,-,TRBD1,TRBJ2-3,CASSRGTGDTDTQYF,TGTGCCAGCAGCCGTGGGACAGGGGACACAGATACGCAGTATTTT
TRBV6-6,-,TRBD1,TRBJ1-1,CASSYLGQINTEAFF,TGTGCCAGCAGTTACCTGGGACAGATTAACACTGAAGCTTTCTTT
TRBV7-9,-,-,TRBJ2-1,CASSLAVATGHEQFF,TGTGCCAGCAGCTTAGCGGTCGCGACCGGCCATGAGCAGTTCTTC
TRBV4-1,-,TRBD2,TRBJ2-1,CASSQGNSGSKQFF,TGCGCCAGCAGCCAAGGTAATAGCGGGAGTAAGCAGTTCTTC
TRBV28,-,TRBD1,TRBJ2-5,CASSPTPDRGRGETQYF,TGTGCCAGCAGTCCCACCCCCGACAGGGGGCGCGGGGAGACCCAGTACTTC
TRBV4-1,-,-,TRBJ1-5,CASSQLINQPQHF,TGCGCCAGCAGCCAGTTAATCAATCAGCCCCAGCATTTT
TRBV5-1,-,-,TRBJ2-7,CASSPGDSSYEQYF,TGCGCCAGCAGCCCGGGGGACAGTTCCTACGAGCAGTACTTC
TRBV9,-,TRBD2,TRBJ2-3,CASSAEGTSGSFRHF,TGTGCCAGCAGCGCTGAAGGGACTAGCGGGAGTTTTCGGCATTTT
TRBV19,-,-,TRBJ1-5,CATLVFTGDDSNQPQHF,TGTGCCACCTTAGTATTTACAGGAGATGATAGCAATCAGCCCCAGCATTTT
TRBV27,-,TRBD1,TRBJ1-2,CASSLFGQGDDGYTF,TGTGCCAGCAGTTTGTTTGGGCAGGGGGACGATGGCTACACCTTC
TRBV5-8,-,-,TRBJ2-1,CASRAGDEQFF,TGTGCCAGCAGGGCTGGGGATGAGCAGTTCTTC
TRBV2,-,-,TRBJ1-1,CASADGSENTEAFF,TGTGCCAGCGCGGATGGGTCGGAGAACACTGAAGCTTTCTTT
TRBV10-3,medium-sized,TRBD1,TRBJ2-7,CAISVAGGYEQYF,TGTGCCATCAGTGTGGCAGGGGGTTACGAGCAGTACTTC